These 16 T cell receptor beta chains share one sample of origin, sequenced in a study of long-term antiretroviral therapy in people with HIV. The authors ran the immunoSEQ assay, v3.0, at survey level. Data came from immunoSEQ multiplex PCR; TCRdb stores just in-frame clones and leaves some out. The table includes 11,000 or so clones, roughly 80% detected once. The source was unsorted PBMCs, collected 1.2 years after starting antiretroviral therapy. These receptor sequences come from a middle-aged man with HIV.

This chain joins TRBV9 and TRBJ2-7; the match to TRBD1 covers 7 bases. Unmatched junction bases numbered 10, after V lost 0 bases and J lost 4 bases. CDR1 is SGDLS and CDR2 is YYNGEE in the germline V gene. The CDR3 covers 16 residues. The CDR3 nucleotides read TGTGCCAGCAGCGTAGCCCCCTCGGGACAGCAGTACGAGCAGTACTTC. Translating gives CASSVAPSGQQYEQYF.

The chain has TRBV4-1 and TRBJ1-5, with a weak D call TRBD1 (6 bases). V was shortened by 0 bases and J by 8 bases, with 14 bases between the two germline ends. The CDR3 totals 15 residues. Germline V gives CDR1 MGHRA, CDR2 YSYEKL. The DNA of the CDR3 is TGCGCCAGCAGCCAAGATGGGCAGGGGAGAGAGCCCCAGCATTTT. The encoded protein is CASSQDGQGREPQHF.

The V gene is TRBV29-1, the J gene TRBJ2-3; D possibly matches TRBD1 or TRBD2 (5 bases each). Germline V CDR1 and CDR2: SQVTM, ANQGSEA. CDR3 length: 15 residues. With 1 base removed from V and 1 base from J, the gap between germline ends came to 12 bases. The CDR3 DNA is TGCAGCGTTGAAGGACAGTCCGGGGGCACAGATACGCAGTATTTT. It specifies CSVEGQSGGTDTQYF.

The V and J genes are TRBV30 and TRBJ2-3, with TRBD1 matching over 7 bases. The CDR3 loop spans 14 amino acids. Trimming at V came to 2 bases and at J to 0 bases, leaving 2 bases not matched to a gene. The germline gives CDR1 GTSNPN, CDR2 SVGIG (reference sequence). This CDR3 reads CAWSQDRSTDTQYF. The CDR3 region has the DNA TGTGCCTGGAGTCAGGACAGGAGCACAGATACGCAGTATTTT. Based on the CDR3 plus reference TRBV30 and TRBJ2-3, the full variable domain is SQTIHQWPATLVQPVGSPLSLECTVEGTSNPNLYWYRQAAGRGLQLLFYSVGIGQISSEVPQNLSASRPQDRQFILSSKKLLLSDSGFYLCAWSQDRSTDTQYFGPGTRLTVL.

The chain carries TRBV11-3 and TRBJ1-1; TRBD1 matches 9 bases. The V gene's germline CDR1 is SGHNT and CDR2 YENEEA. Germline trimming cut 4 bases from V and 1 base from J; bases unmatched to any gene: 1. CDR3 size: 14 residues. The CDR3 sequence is CASSWGQGNTEAFF. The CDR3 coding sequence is TGTGCCAGCAGCTGGGGACAGGGGAACACTGAAGCTTTCTTT.

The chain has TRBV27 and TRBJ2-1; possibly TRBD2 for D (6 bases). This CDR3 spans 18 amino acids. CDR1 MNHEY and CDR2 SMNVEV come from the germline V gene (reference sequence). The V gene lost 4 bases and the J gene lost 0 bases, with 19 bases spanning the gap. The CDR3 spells CASSSGPGLSSSYNEQFF. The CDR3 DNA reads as TGTGCCAGCAGTTCGGGCCCGGGACTTTCGAGCTCCTACAATGAGCAGTTCTTC.

The chain's CDR3 is CASSLRGAASTDTQYF. CDR3 sequence (DNA): TGTGCCAGCAGCTTAAGGGGTGCGGCTAGCACAGATACGCAGTATTTT. The gene calls are TRBV11-2 and TRBJ2-3, with D tentatively TRBD1 (5 bases). Trimming pared 2 bases from V and 0 bases from J, leaving 12 bases between. Germline CDR1 reads SGHAT; CDR2 reads FQNNGV. The CDR3 sequence is 16 residues long.

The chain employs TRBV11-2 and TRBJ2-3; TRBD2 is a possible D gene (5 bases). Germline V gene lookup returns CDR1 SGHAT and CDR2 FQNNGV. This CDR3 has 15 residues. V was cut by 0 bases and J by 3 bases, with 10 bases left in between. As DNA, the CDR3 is TGTGCCAGCAGCTTAGATCTGGTAGCGACAGATACGCAGTATTTT. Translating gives CASSLDLVATDTQYF.

The CDR3 region is CASSQDRPLQVGGELFF. CDR3 nucleotide sequence: TGCGCCAGCAGCCAAGATAGACCCCTACAGGTTGGCGGGGAGCTGTTTTTT. The chain employs TRBV4-3 and TRBJ2-2; tentatively, D is TRBD1 (5 bases). Germline assignment: CDR1 LGHNA and CDR2 YSLEER. Trimming pared 0 bases from V and 7 bases from J, leaving 18 bases between. The CDR3 loop spans 17 amino acids.

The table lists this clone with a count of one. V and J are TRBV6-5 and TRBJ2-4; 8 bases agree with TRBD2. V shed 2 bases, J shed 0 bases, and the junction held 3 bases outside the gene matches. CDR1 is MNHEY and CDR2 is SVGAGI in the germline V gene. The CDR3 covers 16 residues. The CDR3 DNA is TGTGCCAGCAGTTACGGTAGCGGGGCAGCCAAAAACATTCAGTACTTC. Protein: CASSYGSGAAKNIQYF.

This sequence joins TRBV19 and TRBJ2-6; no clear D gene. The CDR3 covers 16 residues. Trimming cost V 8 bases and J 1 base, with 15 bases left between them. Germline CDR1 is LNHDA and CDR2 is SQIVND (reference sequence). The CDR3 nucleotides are TGTGCCAGTGAATCCGGAGCCAATTCTGGGGCCAACGTCCTGACTTTC. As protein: CASESGANSGANVLTF.

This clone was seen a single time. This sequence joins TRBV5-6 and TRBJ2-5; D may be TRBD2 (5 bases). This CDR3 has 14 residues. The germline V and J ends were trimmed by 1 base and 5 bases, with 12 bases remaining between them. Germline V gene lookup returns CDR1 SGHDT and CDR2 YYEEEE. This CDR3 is CASSLSSPGETQYF. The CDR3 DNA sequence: TGTGCCAGCAGCTTGTCCAGCCCGGGGGAGACCCAGTACTTC.

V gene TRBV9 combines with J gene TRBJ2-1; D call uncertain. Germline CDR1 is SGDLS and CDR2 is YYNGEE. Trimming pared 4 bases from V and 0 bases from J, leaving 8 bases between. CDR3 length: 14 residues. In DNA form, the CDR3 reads TGTGCCAGCAGCCCCATAGCCTCCTACAATGAGCAGTTCTTC. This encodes CASSPIASYNEQFF.

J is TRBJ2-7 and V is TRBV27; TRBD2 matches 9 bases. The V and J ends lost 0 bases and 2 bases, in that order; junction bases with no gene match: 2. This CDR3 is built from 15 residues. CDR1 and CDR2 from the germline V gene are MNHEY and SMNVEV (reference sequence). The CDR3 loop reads CASSLSAGGTYEQYF. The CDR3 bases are TGTGCCAGCAGTTTATCAGCGGGGGGTACCTACGAGCAGTACTTC.

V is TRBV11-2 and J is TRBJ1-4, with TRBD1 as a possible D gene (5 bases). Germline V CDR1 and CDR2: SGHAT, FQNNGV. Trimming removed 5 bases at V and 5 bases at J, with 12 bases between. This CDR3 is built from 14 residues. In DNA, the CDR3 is TGTGCCAGCAGCCTGGGACGGAAGAATGAAAAACTGTTTTTT. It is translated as CASSLGRKNEKLFF.

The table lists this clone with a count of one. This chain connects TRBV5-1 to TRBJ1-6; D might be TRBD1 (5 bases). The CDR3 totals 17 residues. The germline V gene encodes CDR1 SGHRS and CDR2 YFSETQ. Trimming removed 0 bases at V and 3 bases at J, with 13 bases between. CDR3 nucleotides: TGCGCCAGCAGCTTGGAGCCGACAGAACTCTATAATTCACCCCTCCACTTT. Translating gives CASSLEPTELYNSPLHF.